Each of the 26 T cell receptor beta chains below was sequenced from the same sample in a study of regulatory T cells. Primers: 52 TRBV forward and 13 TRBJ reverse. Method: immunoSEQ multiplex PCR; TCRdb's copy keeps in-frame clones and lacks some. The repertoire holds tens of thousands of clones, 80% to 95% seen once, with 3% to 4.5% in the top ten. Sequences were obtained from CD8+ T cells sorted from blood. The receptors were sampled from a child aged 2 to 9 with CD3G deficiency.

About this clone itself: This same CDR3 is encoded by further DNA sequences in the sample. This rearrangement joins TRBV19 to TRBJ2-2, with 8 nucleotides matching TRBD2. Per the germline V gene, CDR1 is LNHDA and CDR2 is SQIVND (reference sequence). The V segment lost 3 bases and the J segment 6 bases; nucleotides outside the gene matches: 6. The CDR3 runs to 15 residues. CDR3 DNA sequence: TGTGCCAGTAGTATCTCCAGCGGGAGACCCGGGGAGCTGTTTTTT. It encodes CASSISSGRPGELFF.

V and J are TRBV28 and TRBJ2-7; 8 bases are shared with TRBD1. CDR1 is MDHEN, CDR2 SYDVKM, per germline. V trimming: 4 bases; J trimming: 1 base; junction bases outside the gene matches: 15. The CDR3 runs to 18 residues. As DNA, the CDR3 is TGTGCCAGCAGTTCGACGGATCCCGGACAGGGTCTATCCTACGAGCAGTACTTC. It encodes CASSSTDPGQGLSYEQYF.

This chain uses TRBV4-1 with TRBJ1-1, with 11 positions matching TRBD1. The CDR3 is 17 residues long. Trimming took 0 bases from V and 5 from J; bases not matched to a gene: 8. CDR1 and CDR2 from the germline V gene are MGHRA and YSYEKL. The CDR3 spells CASSQDGAGTGGTEAFF. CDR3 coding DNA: TGCGCCAGCAGCCAAGATGGAGCCGGGACAGGGGGAACTGAAGCTTTCTTT.

The CDR3 sequence is CASSDRLAGVVYEQYF. The CDR3 DNA reads as TGTGCCAGCAGTGACCGACTAGCGGGAGTGGTCTACGAGCAGTACTTC. The genes are TRBV6-1 and TRBJ2-7; 12 nucleotides agree with TRBD2. The CDR3 runs 16 residues. Looked up from germline, CDR1 is MNHNS and CDR2 is SASEGT. The J segment lost 3 bases and the V segment lost 3 bases, leaving 6 bases of the junction unmatched.

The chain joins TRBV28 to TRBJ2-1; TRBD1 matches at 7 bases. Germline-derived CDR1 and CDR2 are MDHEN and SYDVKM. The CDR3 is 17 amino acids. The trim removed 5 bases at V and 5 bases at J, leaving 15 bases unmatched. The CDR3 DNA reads TGTGCCAGCAGTAGCACCTACAGGGGCGGATTGAACAATGAGCAGTTCTTC. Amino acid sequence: CASSSTYRGGLNNEQFF.

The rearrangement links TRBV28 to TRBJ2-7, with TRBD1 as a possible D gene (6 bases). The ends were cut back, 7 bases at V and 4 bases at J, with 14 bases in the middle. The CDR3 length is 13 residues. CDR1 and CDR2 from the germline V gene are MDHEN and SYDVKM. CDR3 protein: CASTRGHGYEQYF. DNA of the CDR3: TGTGCCAGCACTCGGGGACATGGGTACGAGCAGTACTTC.

The CDR3 loop is CASSDSLGYEQYF. CDR3 DNA: TGTGCCTCCTCAGACAGTCTCGGCTACGAGCAGTACTTC. This sequence joins TRBV28 and TRBJ2-7, with D possibly matching TRBD1 (5 bases). Trimming removed 11 bases from V and 3 bases from J, with 17 bases in between. This CDR3 is built from 13 residues. Germline CDR1 MDHEN, CDR2 SYDVKM. Together with reference TRBV28 and TRBJ2-7, the CDR3 gives the full variable domain: DVKVTQSSRYLVKRTGEKVFLECVQDMDHENMFWYRQDPGLGLRLIYFSYDVKMKEKGDIPEGYSVSREKKERFSLILESASTNQTSMYLCASSDSLGYEQYFGPGTRLTVT.

The CDR3 DNA follows: TGTGCCAGCAGCTTGGGGGGCGATGAGCAGTTCTTC. This codes for CASSLGGDEQFF. V gene TRBV7-9 combines with J gene TRBJ2-1, with D tentatively TRBD1 or TRBD2 (6 bases each). The CDR3 is made up of 12 amino acids. With 3 bases removed from V and 8 bases from J, the gap between germline ends came to 8 bases. Germline values: CDR1 SEHNR, CDR2 FQNEAQ (reference sequence).

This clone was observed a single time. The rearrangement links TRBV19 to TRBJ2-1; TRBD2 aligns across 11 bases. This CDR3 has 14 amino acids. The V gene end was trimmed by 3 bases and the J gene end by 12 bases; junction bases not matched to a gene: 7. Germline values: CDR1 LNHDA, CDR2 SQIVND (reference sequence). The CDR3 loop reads CASSIGSGRARQFF. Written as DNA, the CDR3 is TGTGCCAGTAGTATTGGTAGCGGGAGGGCCCGGCAGTTCTTC. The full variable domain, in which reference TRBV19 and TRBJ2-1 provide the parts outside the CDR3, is DGGITQSPKYLFRKEGQNVTLSCEQNLNHDAMYWYRQDPGQGLRLIYYSQIVNDFQKGDIAEGYSVSREKKESFPLTVTSAQKNPTAFYLCASSIGSGRARQFFGPGTRLTVL.

The CDR3 sequence is CASSGSTDTQYF. CDR3 coding DNA: TGTGCCAGCAGCGGGAGCACAGATACGCAGTATTTT. V and J are TRBV28 and TRBJ2-3, with D unresolved. The germline V gene encodes CDR1 MDHEN and CDR2 SYDVKM. V lost 6 bases and J lost 0, with 4 bases in between. The CDR3 contains 12 residues.

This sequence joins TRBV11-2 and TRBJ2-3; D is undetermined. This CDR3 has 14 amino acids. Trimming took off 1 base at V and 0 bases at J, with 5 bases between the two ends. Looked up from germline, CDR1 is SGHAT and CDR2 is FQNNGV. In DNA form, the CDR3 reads TGTGCCAGCAGCTTAGGATCTAGCACAGATACGCAGTATTTT. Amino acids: CASSLGSSTDTQYF. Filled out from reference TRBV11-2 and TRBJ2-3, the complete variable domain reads EAGVAQSPRYKIIEKRQSVAFWCNPISGHATLYWYQQILGQGPKLLIQFQNNGVVDDSQLPKDRFSAERLKGVDSTLKIQPAKLEDSAVYLCASSLGSSTDTQYFGPGTRLTVL.

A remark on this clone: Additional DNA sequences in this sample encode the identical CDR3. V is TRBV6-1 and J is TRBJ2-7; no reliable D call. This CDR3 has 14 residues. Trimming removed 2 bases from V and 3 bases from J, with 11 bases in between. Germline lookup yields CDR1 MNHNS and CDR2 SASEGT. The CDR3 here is CASSEMDAYYEQYF. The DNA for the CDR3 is TGTGCCAGCAGTGAAATGGATGCATACTACGAGCAGTACTTC.

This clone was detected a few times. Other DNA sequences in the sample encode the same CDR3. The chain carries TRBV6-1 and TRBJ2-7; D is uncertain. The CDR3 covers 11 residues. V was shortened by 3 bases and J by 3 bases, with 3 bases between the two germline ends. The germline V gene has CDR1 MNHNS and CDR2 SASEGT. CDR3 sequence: CASSDLYEQYF. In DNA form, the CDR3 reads TGTGCCAGCAGTGACCTCTACGAGCAGTACTTC.

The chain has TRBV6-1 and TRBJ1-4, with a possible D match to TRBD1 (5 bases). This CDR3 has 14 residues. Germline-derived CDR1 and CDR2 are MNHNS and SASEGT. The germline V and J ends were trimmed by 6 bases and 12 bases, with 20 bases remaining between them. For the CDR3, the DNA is TGTGCCAGCAGCGTATTCAAAAGGGACCCCCAACTGTTTTTT. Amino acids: CASSVFKRDPQLFF.

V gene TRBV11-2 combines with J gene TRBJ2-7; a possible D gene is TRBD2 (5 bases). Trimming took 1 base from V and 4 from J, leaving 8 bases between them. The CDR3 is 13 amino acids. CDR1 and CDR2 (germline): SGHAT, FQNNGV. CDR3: CASSLGTSYEQYF. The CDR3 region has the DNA TGTGCCAGCAGCTTAGGAACTAGTTACGAGCAGTACTTC.

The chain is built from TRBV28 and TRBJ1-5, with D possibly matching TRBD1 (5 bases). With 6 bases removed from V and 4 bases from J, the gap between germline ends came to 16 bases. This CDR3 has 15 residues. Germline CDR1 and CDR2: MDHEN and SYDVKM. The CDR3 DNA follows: TGTGCCAGCAGAAACTATGGGACCCCTAATCAGCCCCAGCATTTT. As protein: CASRNYGTPNQPQHF.

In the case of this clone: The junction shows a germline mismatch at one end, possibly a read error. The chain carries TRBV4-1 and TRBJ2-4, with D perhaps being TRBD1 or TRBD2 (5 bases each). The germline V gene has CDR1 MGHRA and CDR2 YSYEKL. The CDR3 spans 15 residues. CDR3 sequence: CASSQVSGAKSIQYF. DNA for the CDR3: TGCGCCAGCAGCCAAGTATCCGGGGCCAAAAGCATTCAGTACTTC.

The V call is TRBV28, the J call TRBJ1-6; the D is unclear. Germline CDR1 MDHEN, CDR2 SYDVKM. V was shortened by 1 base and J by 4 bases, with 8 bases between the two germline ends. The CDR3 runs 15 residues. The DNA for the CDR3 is TGTGCCAGCAGTTTATCCGGGTATTATAATTCACCCCTCCACTTT. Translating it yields CASSLSGYYNSPLHF. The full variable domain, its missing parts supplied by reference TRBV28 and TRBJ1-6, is DVKVTQSSRYLVKRTGEKVFLECVQDMDHENMFWYRQDPGLGLRLIYFSYDVKMKEKGDIPEGYSVSREKKERFSLILESASTNQTSMYLCASSLSGYYNSPLHFGNGTRLTVT.

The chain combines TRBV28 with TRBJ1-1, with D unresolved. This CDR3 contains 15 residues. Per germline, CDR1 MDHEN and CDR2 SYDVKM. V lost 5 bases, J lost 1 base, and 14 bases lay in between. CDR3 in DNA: TGTGCCAGCAGTGGACCCGGGAGAGAGAACACTGAAGCTTTCTTT. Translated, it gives CASSGPGRENTEAFF.

The chain's CDR3 is CASSLGHLSTDTQYF. The DNA of the CDR3 is TGTGCCAGCAGTTTAGGTCACCTTTCCACAGATACGCAGTATTTT. This rearrangement joins TRBV28 to TRBJ2-3; D is unresolved. The ends were cut back, 2 bases at V and 2 bases at J, with 11 bases in the middle. The germline V gene has CDR1 MDHEN and CDR2 SYDVKM. The CDR3 length is 15 residues.

The CDR3 loop is CASSLGPISSYEQYF. In DNA form, the CDR3 reads TGTGCCAGCAGCTTAGGACCCATTAGCTCCTACGAGCAGTACTTC. The chain uses TRBV7-9 and TRBJ2-7; D call uncertain. The ends were cut back, 1 base at V and 0 bases at J, with 10 bases in the middle. The CDR3 is 15 amino acids. Germline CDR1 reads SEHNR; CDR2 reads FQNEAQ (reference sequence). The whole variable domain, remainder taken from reference TRBV7-9 and TRBJ2-7, is DTGVSQNPRHKITKRGQNVTFRCDPISEHNRLYWYRQTLGQGPEFLTYFQNEAQLEKSRLLSDRFSAERPKGSFSTLEIQRTEQGDSAMYLCASSLGPISSYEQYFGPGTRLTVT.

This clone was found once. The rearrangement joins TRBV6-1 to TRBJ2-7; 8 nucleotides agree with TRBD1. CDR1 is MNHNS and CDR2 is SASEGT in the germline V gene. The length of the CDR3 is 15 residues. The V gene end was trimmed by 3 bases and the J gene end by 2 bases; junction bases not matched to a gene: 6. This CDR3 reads CASSEGQGATYEQYF. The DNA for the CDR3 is TGTGCCAGCAGTGAGGGCCAGGGGGCCACCTACGAGCAGTACTTC.

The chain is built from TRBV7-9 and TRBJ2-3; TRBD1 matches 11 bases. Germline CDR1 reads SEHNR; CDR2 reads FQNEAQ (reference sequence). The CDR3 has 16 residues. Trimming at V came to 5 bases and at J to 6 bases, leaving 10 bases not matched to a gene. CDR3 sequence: CASSLRTGGLVDTQYF. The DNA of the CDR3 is TGTGCCAGCAGCCTAAGGACAGGGGGCTTAGTGGATACGCAGTATTTT.

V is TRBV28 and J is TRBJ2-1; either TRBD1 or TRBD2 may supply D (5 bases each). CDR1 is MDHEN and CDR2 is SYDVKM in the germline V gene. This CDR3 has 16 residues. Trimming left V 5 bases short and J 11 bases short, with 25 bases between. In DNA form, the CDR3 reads TGTGCCAGCAGTCCACAAATGGACCACAATGAGGGGAAGCAGTTCTTC. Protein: CASSPQMDHNEGKQFF.

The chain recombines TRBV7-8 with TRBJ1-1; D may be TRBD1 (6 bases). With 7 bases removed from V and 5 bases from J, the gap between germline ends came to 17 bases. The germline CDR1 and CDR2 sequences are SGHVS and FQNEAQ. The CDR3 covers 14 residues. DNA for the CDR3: TGTGCCAGCAACGTAGGGGGGCCGGGGACTGAAGCTTTCTTT. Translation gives CASNVGGPGTEAFF.

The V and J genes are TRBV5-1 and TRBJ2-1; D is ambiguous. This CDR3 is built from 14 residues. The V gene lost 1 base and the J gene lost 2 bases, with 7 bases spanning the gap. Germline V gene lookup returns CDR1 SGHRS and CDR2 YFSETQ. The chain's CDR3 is CASSLWGPYNEQFF. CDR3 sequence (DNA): TGCGCCAGCAGCTTGTGGGGTCCCTACAATGAGCAGTTCTTC.